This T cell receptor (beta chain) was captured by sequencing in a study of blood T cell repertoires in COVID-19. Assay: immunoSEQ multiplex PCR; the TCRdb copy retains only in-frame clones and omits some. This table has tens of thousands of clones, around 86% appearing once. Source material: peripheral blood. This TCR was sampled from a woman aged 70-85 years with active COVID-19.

The CDR3 sequence is CASSPRWGQWEETQYF. The DNA of the CDR3 is TGTGCCAGCAGCCCCCGTTGGGGACAGTGGGAAGAGACCCAGTACTTC. The chain links TRBV5-5 to TRBJ2-5; 7 bases line up with TRBD1. This CDR3 has 16 residues. Germline CDR1 SGHKS, CDR2 YYEKEE (reference sequence). The V and J ends lost 4 bases and 3 bases, in that order; junction bases with no gene match: 12.